The rows below give T cell receptor beta chains drawn from one sample of a study of OX40 agonist ivuxolimab in advanced cancers. Assay used: immunoSEQ multiplex PCR; TCRdb lists only in-frame clones, some missing. The table has approximately 100,000 clones, 70% to 90% seen once. This sample comprised CD4+ or CD8+ T cells sorted from blood, obtained in a trial of the OX40 agonist ivuxolimab. The receptors stem from an adult with an advanced solid tumor such as melanoma, head and neck, liver or kidney cancer. The CDR3 runs from the conserved cysteine through the conserved F or W. Each record gives: CDR3 DNA, CDR3 protein, J gene, V gene, clone size, D gene. The D gene is left open where the match is weak. Size tells how often a clone was seen (once, few, many) or the class of an expanded clone, and some rows leave it out.

CDR3 DNA: TGTGCCAGCAGCTTAAATAGCGGGAGGGCGAACACCGGGGAGCTGTTTTTT
CDR3 protein: CASSLNSGRANTGELFF
J gene: TRBJ2-2
V gene: TRBV7-3
clone size: .
D gene: TRBD2

CDR3 DNA: TGTGCCAGCAGGCCGGGACGCGCCACAGATACGCAGTATTTT
CDR3 protein: CASRPGRATDTQYF
J gene: TRBJ2-3
V gene: TRBV7-2
clone size: few
D gene: .

CDR3 DNA: TGTGCCAGCAGCGTAGAATTGGGGGGATCCTACGAGCAGTACTTC
CDR3 protein: CASSVELGGSYEQYF
J gene: TRBJ2-7
V gene: TRBV9
clone size: .
D gene: .

CDR3 DNA: TGTGCCACCAGCAGAGATCGGGGAACAGGGGTTTCCTACGAGCAGTACTTC
CDR3 protein: CATSRDRGTGVSYEQYF
J gene: TRBJ2-7
V gene: TRBV15
clone size: .
D gene: TRBD1

CDR3 DNA: TGTGCCATCAGTGAGCAATCTGAAGCTTTCTTT
CDR3 protein: CAISEQSEAFF
J gene: TRBJ1-1
V gene: TRBV10-3
clone size: .
D gene: .

CDR3 DNA: TGCAGTGCTAGTGGGCAGCCCCAGCATTTT
CDR3 protein: CSASGQPQHF
J gene: TRBJ1-5
V gene: TRBV20-1
clone size: few
D gene: .

CDR3 DNA: TGTGCCAGCAGCTTAGCGTGGGGGGGGAGCGGCGAGCAGTACTTC
CDR3 protein: CASSLAWGGSGEQYF
J gene: TRBJ2-7
V gene: TRBV7-2
clone size: .
D gene: TRBD2

CDR3 DNA: TGTGCCAGCAGTGAAGCGCGGTGGCGGGAGGGCGCCTCCGAGCAGTACTTC
CDR3 protein: CASSEARWREGASEQYF
J gene: TRBJ2-7
V gene: TRBV6-1
clone size: .
D gene: TRBD2

CDR3 DNA: TGTGCCTGGAAGTACATGAACACTGAAGCTTTCTTT
CDR3 protein: CAWKYMNTEAFF
J gene: TRBJ1-1
V gene: TRBV30
clone size: .
D gene: .

CDR3 DNA: TGCGCCAGCAGGGTTGAAAACACCGGGGAGCTGTTTTTT
CDR3 protein: CASRVENTGELFF
J gene: TRBJ2-2
V gene: TRBV4-1
clone size: once
D gene: .

CDR3 DNA: TGCGCCAGCAGCTTGAGGGGTAGGGGGACAGCCTCTTACGAGCAGTACTTC
CDR3 protein: CASSLRGRGTASYEQYF
J gene: TRBJ2-7
V gene: TRBV5-1
clone size: .
D gene: TRBD1

CDR3 DNA: TGTGCCAGTAGTATTCAGTGGGGAGGGACCCTCTACAATGAGCAGTTCTTC
CDR3 protein: CASSIQWGGTLYNEQFF
J gene: TRBJ2-1
V gene: TRBV19
clone size: .
D gene: TRBD2

CDR3 DNA: TGCGCCAGCAGCCAAGGTGTTAGGGGTTTGGCGGAAGGGGCCAACGTCCTGACTTTC
CDR3 protein: CASSQGVRGLAEGANVLTF
J gene: TRBJ2-6
V gene: TRBV4-3
clone size: .
D gene: .

CDR3 DNA: TGTGCCACTACGCCTAGCGGGAGTATCTATGAGCAGTTCTTC
CDR3 protein: CATTPSGSIYEQFF
J gene: TRBJ2-1
V gene: TRBV19
clone size: .
D gene: TRBD2

CDR3 DNA: TGCGCCAGCAGGACGGCTACCTACAATGAGCAGTTCTTC
CDR3 protein: CASRTATYNEQFF
J gene: TRBJ2-1
V gene: TRBV5-1
clone size: .
D gene: .

CDR3 DNA: TGTGCCAGCAGCTCGGACGGGTGGGGCACAGATACGCAGTATTTT
CDR3 protein: CASSSDGWGTDTQYF
J gene: TRBJ2-3
V gene: TRBV7-8
clone size: .
D gene: .

CDR3 DNA: TGTGCCAGCAGGGGGACTAGCGGGAGGGCATACAATGAGCAGTTCTTC
CDR3 protein: CASRGTSGRAYNEQFF
J gene: TRBJ2-1
V gene: TRBV2
clone size: .
D gene: TRBD2

CDR3 DNA: TGTGCCAGCAGTGAAGGGAATGGGTACAATGAGCAGTTCTTC
CDR3 protein: CASSEGNGYNEQFF
J gene: TRBJ2-1
V gene: TRBV6-1
clone size: few
D gene: .

CDR3 DNA: TGTGCCAGCAGTTTGGTGGTCGGGGCCTCGGGCACCGGGGAGCTGTTTTTT
CDR3 protein: CASSLVVGASGTGELFF
J gene: TRBJ2-2
V gene: TRBV28
clone size: few
D gene: .

CDR3 DNA: TGTGCCAGCTCAATCCGGGACCAAGAGACCCAGTACTTC
CDR3 protein: CASSIRDQETQYF
J gene: TRBJ2-5
V gene: TRBV18
clone size: .
D gene: .